The clone carrying this T cell receptor (beta chain) was seen only a few times. Repertoires were generated with immunoSEQ multiplex PCR, while TCRdb's copy carries only in-frame clones and drops some. The table has 100,000 to 150,000 clones, around nine tenths seen once. This sample stems from a study of control samples from healthy donors and cancer patients. Germline assignment: CDR1 LGHDT and CDR2 YNNKEL (reference sequence). V lost 4 bases and J lost 3, with 7 bases in between. The CDR3 loop spans 13 amino acids. The sequence was obtained from a man aged 40-50 years in good health. Sequencing was done on a sample of blood. This chain links TRBV3-1 (or the pseudogene TRBV3-2) with TRBJ1-5; a possible D gene is TRBD1 (5 bases). CDR3 sequence (DNA): TGTGCCAGCAGCCCAGGGTACAATCAGCCCCAGCATTTT. Protein: CASSPGYNQPQHF.